This entry concerns a single T cell receptor (beta chain). What it recognizes is unknown. The same CDR3 is also encoded by other DNA sequences in this sample. This sample was included in a study of T cells in lung cancer brain metastases. Study context: Between primary and metastasis resection, nine tenths of the roughly 20 patients were untreated.

The repertoire was sequenced with immunoSEQ multiplex PCR; TCRdb's copy has only in-frame clones and lacks some. The table records about 4,200 clones, around 90% of them present only once. Study-wide points: Most clones were lesion-specific, with limited overlap between paired lesions (Morisita less than 0.25).

The V and J ends lost 6 bases and 0 bases, in that order; junction bases with no gene match: 13. The CDR3 contains 18 residues. CDR1 is MDHEN and CDR2 is SYDVKM in the germline V gene. This receptor was taken from a man aged 60-69 years with non-small cell lung cancer. The sample consisted of tumor tissue from the primary lung tumor. The chain uses TRBV28 and TRBJ2-5, with 10 bases matching TRBD1. CDR3 loop: CASRQDRGILDNQETQYF. CDR3 in DNA: TGTGCCAGCAGGCAGGACAGGGGGATTTTAGATAACCAAGAGACCCAGTACTTC.